This T cell receptor (beta chain) was observed in a study of neoadjuvant nivolumab and ipilimumab in lung cancer. Study results and caveats: From pretherapy to surgery, tumor richness and clonality rose with dual therapy. Pretherapy blood TCR richness correlated positively with resected tumor richness.

The method was immunoSEQ multiplex PCR; TCRdb's version includes in-frame clones alone and lacks a portion of them. The repertoire holds 44,000 or so clones, about 89% seen once, with about 3.5% in the top ten. Only one count was recorded for this clone. Its antigen is not known. The CDR3 contains 11 residues. Germline V gene sequence: CDR1 SGHRS, CDR2 YFSETQ. V was pared by 4 bases and J by 5 bases, with 6 bases between. The source material was blood, sampled before neoadjuvant nivolumab, alone or with ipilimumab. This sequence originates from an adult with non-small cell lung cancer. Some clones in this sample may be carry-over from other donors' samples. The genes are TRBV5-1 and TRBJ2-5; D is ambiguous. The CDR3 nucleotides are TGCGCCAGCAGCACGAGGGAGACCCAGTACTTC. Translation: CASSTRETQYF.